The 5 T cell receptor beta chains in this list originate from one sample, sequenced in a study of blood T cell repertoires in COVID-19. Using immunoSEQ multiplex PCR, the repertoire was profiled, and TCRdb retains in-frame clones only, with some absent. Of fewer than 400,000 clones in the sample, approximately 86% are singletons; the top ten hold less than 3.5%. Specimen: peripheral blood. Receptors were obtained from a human donor in a cohort sampled during active COVID-19.

The gene calls are TRBV7-6 and TRBJ2-1, with TRBD2 identical over 7 bases. This CDR3 has 14 residues. Germline trimming cut 7 bases from V and 7 bases from J; bases unmatched to any gene: 10. Germline V CDR1 and CDR2: SGHVS, FNYEAQ. The CDR3 DNA follows: TGTGCCAGCACCGCCCCCTGGGAGGGAAATGAGCAGTTCTTC. It codes for CASTAPWEGNEQFF.

This chain joins TRBV28 and TRBJ1-1; 7 nucleotides line up with TRBD1. Germline CDR1 MDHEN, CDR2 SYDVKM. The trim removed 6 bases at V and 1 base at J, leaving 11 bases unmatched. This CDR3 contains 16 residues. CDR3 sequence reads: CASSQNRGRTNTEAFF. CDR3 DNA: TGTGCCAGCAGCCAGAACAGGGGACGGACGAACACTGAAGCTTTCTTT.

The rearrangement links TRBV18 to TRBJ1-3, with 11 bases aligning to TRBD1. The CDR3 is 16 amino acids. The ends lost 5 bases at V and 4 bases at J; junction bases unmatched: 7. CDR1 is KGHSH, CDR2 LQKENI, per germline. The CDR3 is CASSNGQGATGNTIYF. The CDR3 DNA is TGTGCCAGCTCAAATGGACAGGGGGCGACAGGAAACACCATATATTTT.

This clone showed up just a few times. The chain joins TRBV30 to TRBJ1-6, with D maybe TRBD1 (5 bases). This CDR3 spans 12 amino acids. Germline V CDR1 and CDR2: GTSNPN, SVGIG (reference sequence). V was trimmed by 3 bases and J by 15 bases, leaving 15 bases between them. The CDR3 is CAWSWGDRDLHF. The CDR3 DNA sequence: TGTGCCTGGAGCTGGGGGGATCGCGACCTCCACTTT.

The genes are TRBV7-9 and TRBJ1-2; D might be TRBD1 (6 bases). Germline assignment: CDR1 SEHNR and CDR2 FQNEAQ (reference sequence). The CDR3 has 15 amino acids. Between the trimmed V and J ends, which lost 6 bases and 2 bases, there was a span of 16 bases. CDR3 residues: CASSYTGQLNYGYTF. DNA of the CDR3: TGTGCCAGCAGTTACACTGGACAGTTAAACTATGGCTACACCTTC.